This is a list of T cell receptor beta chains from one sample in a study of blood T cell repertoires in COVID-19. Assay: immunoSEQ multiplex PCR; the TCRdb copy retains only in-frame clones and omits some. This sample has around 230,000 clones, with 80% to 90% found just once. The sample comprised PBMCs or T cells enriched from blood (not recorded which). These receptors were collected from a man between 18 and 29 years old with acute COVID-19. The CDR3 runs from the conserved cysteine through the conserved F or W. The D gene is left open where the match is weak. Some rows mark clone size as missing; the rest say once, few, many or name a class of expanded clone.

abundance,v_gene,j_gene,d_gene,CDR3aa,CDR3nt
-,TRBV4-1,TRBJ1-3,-,CASSQGHGASGNTIYF,TGCGCCAGCAGCCAAGGGCACGGAGCCTCTGGAAACACCATATATTTT
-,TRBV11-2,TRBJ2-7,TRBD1,CASSSDRDRATYEQYF,TGTGCCAGCAGCTCAGACCGGGACAGGGCTACCTACGAGCAGTACTTC
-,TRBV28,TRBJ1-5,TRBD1,CASSLGTGGSWWHF,TGTGCCAGCAGTTTGGGGACAGGGGGCTCCTGGTGGCATTTT
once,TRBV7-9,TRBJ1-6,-,CASSRDGLSYNSPLHF,TGTGCCAGCAGTCGCGACGGACTCTCCTATAATTCACCCCTCCACTTT
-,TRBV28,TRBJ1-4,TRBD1,CASSFRTGPGEKLFF,TGTGCCAGCAGTTTTAGGACAGGGCCGGGAGAAAAACTGTTTTTT
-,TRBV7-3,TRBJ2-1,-,CASSLGHQGDEQFF,TGTGCCAGCAGCTTGGGACACCAGGGTGATGAGCAGTTCTTC
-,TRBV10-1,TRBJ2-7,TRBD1,CASSETGGSEQYF,TGCGCCAGCAGTGAGACAGGGGGCTCTGAGCAGTACTTC
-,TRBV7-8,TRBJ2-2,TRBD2,CASSSGLAGGVKLFF,TGTGCCAGCAGTTCGGGACTAGCGGGGGGGGTTAAGCTGTTTTTT
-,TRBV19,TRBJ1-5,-,CASSIAAGGQGNQPQHF,TGTGCCAGTAGTATAGCGGCGGGGGGGCAAGGCAATCAGCCCCAGCATTTT
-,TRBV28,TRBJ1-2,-,CASSFPGGYTF,TGTGCCAGCAGTTTCCCGGGAGGCTACACCTTC
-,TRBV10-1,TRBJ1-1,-,CASSPGTWNTEAFF,TGCGCCAGCAGCCCCGGGACATGGAACACTGAAGCTTTCTTT
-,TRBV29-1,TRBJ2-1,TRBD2,CSVLGLIAGGNEQFF,TGCAGCGTTTTAGGGTTAATAGCGGGAGGCAATGAGCAGTTCTTC
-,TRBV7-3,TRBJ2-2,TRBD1,CASSPTFRTGNTGELFF,TGTGCCAGCAGCCCCACCTTTAGGACAGGGAACACCGGGGAGCTGTTTTTT
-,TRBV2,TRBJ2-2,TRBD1,CASTYGTGHTGELFF,TGTGCCAGCACATACGGGACAGGACACACCGGGGAGCTGTTTTTT
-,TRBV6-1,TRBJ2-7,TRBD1,CASSEEQGVVYEQYF,TGTGCCAGCAGTGAGGAACAGGGGGTGGTCTACGAGCAGTACTTC
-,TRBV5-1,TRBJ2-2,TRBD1,CASSSTGTNTGELFF,TGCGCCAGCAGCTCGACAGGGACGAACACCGGGGAGCTGTTTTTT
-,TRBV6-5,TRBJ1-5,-,CASSYPRPFSNQPQHF,TGTGCCAGCAGTTACCCGCGGCCGTTTAGCAATCAGCCCCAGCATTTT
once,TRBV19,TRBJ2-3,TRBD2,CASSNPRSAGTSDTQYF,TGTGCCAGTAGTAACCCCCGATCAGCGGGAACATCAGATACGCAGTATTTT
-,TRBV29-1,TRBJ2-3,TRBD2,CSVEDPGLAGVGTDTQYF,TGCAGCGTTGAAGATCCCGGACTAGCGGGAGTAGGCACAGATACGCAGTATTTT
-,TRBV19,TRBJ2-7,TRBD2,CASSIEASGNYEQYF,TGTGCCAGTAGTATAGAGGCTAGCGGAAACTACGAGCAGTACTTC
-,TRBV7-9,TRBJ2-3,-,CASSLMVSTDTQYF,TGTGCCAGCAGCCTAATGGTTAGCACAGATACGCAGTATTTT
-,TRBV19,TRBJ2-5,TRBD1,CASSIDKGAEETQYF,TGTGCCAGTAGTATAGATAAGGGGGCAGAAGAGACCCAGTACTTC
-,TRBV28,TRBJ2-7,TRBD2,CASNPPGLAGTSYEQYF,TGTGCCAGCAACCCCCCAGGGTTAGCGGGAACGTCCTACGAGCAGTACTTC
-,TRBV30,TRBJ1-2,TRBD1,CAQTGGNGYTF,TGTGCACAGACAGGGGGCAATGGCTACACCTTC
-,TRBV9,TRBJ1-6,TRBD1,CASSEDGTGFPPLHF,TGTGCCAGCAGCGAGGACGGGACAGGGTTCCCACCCCTCCACTTT
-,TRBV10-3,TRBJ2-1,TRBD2,CAIKPGLAGDNEQFF,TGTGCCATCAAACCGGGACTAGCGGGAGACAATGAGCAGTTCTTC
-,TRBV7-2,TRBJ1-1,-,CASSSNPSEAFF,TGTGCCAGCAGCTCAAATCCCAGTGAAGCTTTCTTT